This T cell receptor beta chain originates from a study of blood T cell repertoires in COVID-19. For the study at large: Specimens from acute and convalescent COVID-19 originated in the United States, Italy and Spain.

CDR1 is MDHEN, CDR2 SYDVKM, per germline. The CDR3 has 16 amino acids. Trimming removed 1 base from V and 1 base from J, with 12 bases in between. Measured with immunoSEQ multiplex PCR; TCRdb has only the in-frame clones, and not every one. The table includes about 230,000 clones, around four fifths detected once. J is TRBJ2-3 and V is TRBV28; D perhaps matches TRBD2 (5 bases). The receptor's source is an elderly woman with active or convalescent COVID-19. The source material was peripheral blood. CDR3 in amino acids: CASSLSEGVGTDTQYF. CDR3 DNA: TGTGCCAGCAGTTTATCTGAGGGAGTCGGCACAGATACGCAGTATTTT.